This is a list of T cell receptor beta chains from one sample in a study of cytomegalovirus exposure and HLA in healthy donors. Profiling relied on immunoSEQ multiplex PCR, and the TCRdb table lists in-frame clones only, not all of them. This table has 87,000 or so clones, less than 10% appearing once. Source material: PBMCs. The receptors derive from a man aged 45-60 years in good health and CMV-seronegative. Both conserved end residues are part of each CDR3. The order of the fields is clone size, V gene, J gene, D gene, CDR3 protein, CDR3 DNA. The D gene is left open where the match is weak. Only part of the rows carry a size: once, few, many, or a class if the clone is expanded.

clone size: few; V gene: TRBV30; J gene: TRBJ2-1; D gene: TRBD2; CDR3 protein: CAWGLAGGPSIYNEQFF; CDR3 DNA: TGTGCCTGGGGACTAGCGGGAGGACCATCTATCTACAATGAGCAGTTCTTC
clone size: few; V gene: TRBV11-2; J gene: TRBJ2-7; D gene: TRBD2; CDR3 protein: CASSLMTSGTPEQYF; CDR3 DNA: TGTGCCAGCAGCCTTATGACTAGCGGGACGCCCGAGCAGTACTTC
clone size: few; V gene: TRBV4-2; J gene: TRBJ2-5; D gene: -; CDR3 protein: CASSHRTEETQYF; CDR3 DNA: TGTGCCAGCAGCCATCGGACAGAAGAGACCCAGTACTTC
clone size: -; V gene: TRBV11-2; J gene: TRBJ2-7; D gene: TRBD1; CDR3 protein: CASSSGPGGDSYEQYF; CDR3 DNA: TGTGCCAGCAGCTCAGGTCCAGGGGGCGACTCCTACGAGCAGTACTTC
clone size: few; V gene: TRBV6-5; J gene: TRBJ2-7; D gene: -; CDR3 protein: CASSYDNPRESYEQYF; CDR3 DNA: TGTGCCAGCAGTTACGACAACCCGAGAGAATCCTACGAGCAGTACTTC
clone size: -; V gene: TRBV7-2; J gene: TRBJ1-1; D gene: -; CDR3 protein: CASSSVGGGAFF; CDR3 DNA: TGTGCCAGCAGTAGTGTCGGGGGGGGAGCTTTCTTT
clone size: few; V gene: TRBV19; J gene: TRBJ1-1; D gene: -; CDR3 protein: CASSDYHRAMNTEAFF; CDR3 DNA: TGTGCCAGTAGCGATTATCACAGGGCCATGAACACTGAAGCTTTCTTT
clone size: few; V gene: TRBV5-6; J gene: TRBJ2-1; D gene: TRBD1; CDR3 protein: CASSELTGSGRNEQFF; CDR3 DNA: TGTGCCAGCAGCGAACTGACAGGGAGCGGTCGGAATGAGCAGTTCTTC
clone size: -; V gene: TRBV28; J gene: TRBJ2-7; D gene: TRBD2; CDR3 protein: CASSLSQRGYEQYF; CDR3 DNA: TGTGCCAGCAGTTTAAGCCAGCGGGGTTACGAGCAGTACTTC
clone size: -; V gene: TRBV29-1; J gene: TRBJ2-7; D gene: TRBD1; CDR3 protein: CSVEDSGQGHREQYF; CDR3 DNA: TGCAGCGTTGAAGACTCGGGACAGGGGCATCGCGAGCAGTACTTC
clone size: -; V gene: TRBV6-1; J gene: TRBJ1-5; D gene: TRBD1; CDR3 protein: CASSLRQGDQPQHF; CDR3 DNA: TGTGCCAGCAGTCTTAGACAGGGTGATCAGCCCCAGCATTTT
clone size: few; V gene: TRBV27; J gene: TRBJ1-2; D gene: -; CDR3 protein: CASGSPWATGGYTF; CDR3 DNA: TGTGCCAGCGGATCTCCTTGGGCTACAGGAGGCTACACCTTC
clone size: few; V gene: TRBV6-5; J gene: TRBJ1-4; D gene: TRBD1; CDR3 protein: CASSTGTEEKLFF; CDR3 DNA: TGCGCCAGCAGCACCGGGACAGAGGAAAAACTGTTTTTT
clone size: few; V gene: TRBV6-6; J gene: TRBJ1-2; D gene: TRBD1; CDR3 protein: CASRQGASGYTF; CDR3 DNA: TGTGCCAGCAGACAGGGGGCGTCCGGCTACACCTTC
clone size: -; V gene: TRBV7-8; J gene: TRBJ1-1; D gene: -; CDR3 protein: CASSFSGTEAFF; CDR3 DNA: TGTGCCAGCAGCTTTTCCGGCACTGAAGCTTTCTTT
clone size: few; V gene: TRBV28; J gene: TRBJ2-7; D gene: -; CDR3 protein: CASSRVSLIREQYF; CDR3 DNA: TGTGCCAGCAGTCGAGTTTCCCTTATCCGCGAGCAGTACTTC
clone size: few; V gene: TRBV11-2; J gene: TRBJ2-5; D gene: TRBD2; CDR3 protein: CASSLGLAGRETQYF; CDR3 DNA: TGTGCCAGCAGCTTAGGACTAGCGGGGAGGGAGACCCAGTACTTC
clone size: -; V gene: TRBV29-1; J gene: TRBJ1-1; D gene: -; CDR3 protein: CSVPFGGQPNTEAFF; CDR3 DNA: TGCAGCGTCCCCTTCGGGGGGCAACCGAACACTGAAGCTTTCTTT
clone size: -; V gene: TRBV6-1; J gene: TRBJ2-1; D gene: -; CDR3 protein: CASTPLFGGNEQFF; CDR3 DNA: TGTGCCAGCACCCCCTTGTTCGGGGGCAATGAGCAGTTCTTC
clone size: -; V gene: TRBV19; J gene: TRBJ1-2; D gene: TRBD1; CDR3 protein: CASRVDRGYGYTF; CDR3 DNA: TGTGCCAGTAGGGTCGACAGGGGCTATGGCTACACCTTC
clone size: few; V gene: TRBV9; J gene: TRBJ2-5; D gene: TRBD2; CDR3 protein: CASSVGNSGVQETQYF; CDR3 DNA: TGTGCCAGCAGCGTAGGAAATAGCGGGGTTCAAGAGACCCAGTACTTC
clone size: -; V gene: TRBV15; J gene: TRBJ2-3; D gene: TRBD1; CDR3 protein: CATTRTGASTDTQYF; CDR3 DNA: TGTGCCACCACTAGGACAGGCGCAAGCACAGATACGCAGTATTTT
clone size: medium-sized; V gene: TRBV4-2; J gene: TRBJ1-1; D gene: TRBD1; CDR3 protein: CASQRTGQGRNTEAFF; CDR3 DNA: TGTGCCAGCCAAAGAACGGGACAGGGAAGGAACACTGAAGCTTTCTTT
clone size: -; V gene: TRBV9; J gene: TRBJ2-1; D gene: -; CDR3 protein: CASSVLSVANEQFF; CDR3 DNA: TGTGCCAGCAGCGTCCTTAGCGTTGCGAATGAGCAGTTCTTC
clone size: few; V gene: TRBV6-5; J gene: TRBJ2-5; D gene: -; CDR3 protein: CASSPRQYQETQYF; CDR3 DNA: TGTGCCAGCAGTCCGCGACAGTATCAAGAGACCCAGTACTTC
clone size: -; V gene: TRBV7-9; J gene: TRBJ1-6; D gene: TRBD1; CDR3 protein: CASSLAGGDNSPLHF; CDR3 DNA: TGTGCCAGCAGCTTAGCAGGGGGCGATAATTCACCCCTCCACTTT
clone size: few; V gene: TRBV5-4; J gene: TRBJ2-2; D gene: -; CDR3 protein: CASRTGNTGELFF; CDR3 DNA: TGTGCCAGTCGAACAGGGAACACCGGGGAGCTGTTTTTT
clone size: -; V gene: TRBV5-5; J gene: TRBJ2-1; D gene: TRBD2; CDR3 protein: CASSAGGGAGYNEQFF; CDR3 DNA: TGTGCCAGCAGCGCGGGCGGGGGGGCTGGGTACAATGAGCAGTTCTTC
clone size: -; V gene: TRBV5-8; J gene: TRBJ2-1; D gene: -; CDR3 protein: CASTRGWDEQFF; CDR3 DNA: TGTGCCAGCACTCGGGGTTGGGATGAGCAGTTCTTC
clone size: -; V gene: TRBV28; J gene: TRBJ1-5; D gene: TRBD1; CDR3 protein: CASRTDRGGSNQPQHF; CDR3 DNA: TGTGCCAGCAGGACAGACAGGGGAGGAAGCAATCAGCCCCAGCATTTT
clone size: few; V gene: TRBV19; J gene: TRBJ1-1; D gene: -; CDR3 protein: CASSVSGTLLGTEAFF; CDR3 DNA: TGTGCCAGTAGTGTATCCGGGACTCTACTGGGCACTGAAGCTTTCTTT
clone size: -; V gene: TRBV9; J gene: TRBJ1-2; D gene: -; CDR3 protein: CASSLSTGANYGYTF; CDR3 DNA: TGTGCCAGCAGCTTAAGCACAGGAGCTAACTATGGCTACACCTTC
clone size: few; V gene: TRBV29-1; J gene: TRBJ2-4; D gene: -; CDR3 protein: CSVEVIAKNIQYF; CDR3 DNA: TGCAGCGTTGAAGTTATAGCCAAAAACATTCAGTACTTC
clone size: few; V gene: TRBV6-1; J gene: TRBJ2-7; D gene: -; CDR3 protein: CASLDSYEQYF; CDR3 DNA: TGTGCCAGCCTGGACAGCTACGAGCAGTACTTC
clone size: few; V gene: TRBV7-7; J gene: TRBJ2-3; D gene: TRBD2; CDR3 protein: CASSYLAGGFTDTQYF; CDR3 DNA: TGTGCTAGCAGCTACCTAGCGGGAGGCTTCACAGATACACAGTATTTT
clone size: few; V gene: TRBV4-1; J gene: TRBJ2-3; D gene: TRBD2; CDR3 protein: CASSQVGIAGRADTQYF; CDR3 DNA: TGCGCCAGCAGCCAAGTTGGGATAGCGGGACGTGCAGATACGCAGTATTTT
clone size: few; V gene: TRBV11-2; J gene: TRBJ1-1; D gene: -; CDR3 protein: CASSPRGIAPLNTEAFF; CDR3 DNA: TGTGCCAGCAGCCCTCGGGGAATAGCTCCCTTGAACACTGAAGCTTTCTTT
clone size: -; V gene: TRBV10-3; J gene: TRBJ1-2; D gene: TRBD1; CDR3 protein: CAISEDRGGYGYTF; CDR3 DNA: TGTGCCATCAGTGAGGACAGGGGTGGCTATGGCTACACCTTC
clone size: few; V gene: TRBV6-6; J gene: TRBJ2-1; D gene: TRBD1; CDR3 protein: CASRTGQGGNEQFF; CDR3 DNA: TGTGCCAGCAGGACGGGACAGGGGGGAAATGAGCAGTTCTTC
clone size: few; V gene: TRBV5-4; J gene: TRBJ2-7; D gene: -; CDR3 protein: CASSPAVGSYEQYF; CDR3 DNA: TGTGCCAGCAGCCCTGCGGTTGGCTCCTACGAGCAGTACTTC
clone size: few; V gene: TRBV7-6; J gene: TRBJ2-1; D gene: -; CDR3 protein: CASSLRFAGRMENEQFF; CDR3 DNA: TGTGCCAGCAGCTTAAGGTTCGCAGGGAGGATGGAGAATGAGCAGTTCTTC
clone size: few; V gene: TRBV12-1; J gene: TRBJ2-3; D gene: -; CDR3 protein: CASNVHGGVAGGPWTDTQYF; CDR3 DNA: TGTGCCAGCAATGTTCACGGGGGAGTAGCGGGAGGGCCTTGGACAGATACGCAGTATTTT
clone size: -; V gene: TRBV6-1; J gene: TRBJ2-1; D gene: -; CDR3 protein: CASSELPGPYNEQFF; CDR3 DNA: TGTGCCAGCAGTGAATTGCCGGGTCCGTACAATGAGCAGTTCTTC
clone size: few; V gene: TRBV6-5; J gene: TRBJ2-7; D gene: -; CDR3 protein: CASSYSGKTGTYEQYF; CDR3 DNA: TGTGCCAGCAGTTACTCGGGTAAAACGGGGACCTACGAGCAGTACTTC
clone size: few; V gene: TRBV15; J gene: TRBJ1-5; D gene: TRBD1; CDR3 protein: CATSRQGAEQPQHF; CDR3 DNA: TGTGCCACCAGCAGACAGGGGGCGGAACAGCCCCAGCATTTT
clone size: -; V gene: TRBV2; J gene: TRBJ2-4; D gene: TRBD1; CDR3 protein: CASSRGLAKNIQYF; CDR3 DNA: TGTGCCAGCAGCAGGGGGCTGGCCAAAAACATTCAGTACTTC
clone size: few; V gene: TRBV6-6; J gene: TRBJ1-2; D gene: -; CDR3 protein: CASSQDGGGYTF; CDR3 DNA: TGTGCCAGCAGTCAAGACGGAGGGGGCTACACCTTC
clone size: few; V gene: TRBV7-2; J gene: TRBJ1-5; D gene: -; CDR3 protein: CASSWLGKDQPQHF; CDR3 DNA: TGTGCCAGCAGCTGGCTGGGCAAGGATCAGCCCCAGCATTTT
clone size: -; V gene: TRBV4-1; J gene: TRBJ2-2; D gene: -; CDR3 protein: CASSQVFAGQGNTGELFF; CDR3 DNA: TGCGCCAGCAGCCAAGTTTTTGCGGGGCAGGGGAACACCGGGGAGCTGTTTTTT
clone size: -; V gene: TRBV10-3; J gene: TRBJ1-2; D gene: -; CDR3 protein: CAISKDSSNYGYTF; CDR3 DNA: TGTGCCATCAGTAAGGACAGCTCTAACTATGGCTACACCTTC
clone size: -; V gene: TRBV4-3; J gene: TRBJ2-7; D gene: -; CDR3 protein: CASSQDPLTRPRGEQYF; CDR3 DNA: TGCGCCAGCAGCCAAGACCCTCTTACGAGGCCCCGGGGGGAGCAGTACTTC
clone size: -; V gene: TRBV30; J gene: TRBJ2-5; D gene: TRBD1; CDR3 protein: CAWSSIRDRVPPDQYF; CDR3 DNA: TGTGCCTGGAGCTCGATCCGGGACAGGGTACCGCCCGACCAGTACTTC